The subject of this entry is one TCR beta chain. This clonotype has ten or more counts. Its antigen specificity is not known. Base qualities are not provided; no much larger clone lies one nucleotide away. The source of the sample is a study of identical twins (TCRdb year 2016). Background on the whole study: To test whether fetal clonotypes persist, this study deep-sequenced TCR alpha and beta repertoires from monozygotic twins, from unrelated adults of various ages, and from cord blood. Replicate twin experiments were performed at different times using different library preparation protocols to rule out contamination.

Receptor amplification or capture employed 5' RACE. Sequenced on an Illumina HiSeq 2000. Template switching introduced a universal primer binding site; the final cDNA contained a unique molecular identifier, enabling accurate counting of TCR cDNA molecules. Specific primers in the conserved constant-segment region were used to synthesize first-strand cDNA for the TCR alpha and beta chains. To control for contamination, each cDNA library was double barcoded with a SMART-Mk sample barcode plus Illumina barcodes. TruSeq adapter sequences and Illumina sample barcodes were added in two successive PCR steps. TCR alpha and beta cDNA libraries were sequenced on the Illumina HiSeq platform with custom primers. The authors processed their data as follows. Unique molecular identifiers were extracted from raw reads with MiGEC, and CDR3 positions were determined with MiXCR. For each individual, recombination models were inferred using an EM algorithm with the repgenHMM and IGoR tools. Shared clonotypes were analyzed with the tcR package in R, and sharing was normalized by the product of cloneset sizes. To study raw recombination without the effects of thymic and clonal selection, out-of-frame nonproductive sequences were analyzed. TCRdb redid the processing of the public reads, applying fastp at Q25 and MiXCR, and retained in-frame beta chains. Each CDR3 protein gets just one entry, which takes the most common genes and DNA from the rows behind it. The V and J calls here are based on TCRdb, not the publication. Recorded for this sample are about 660,000 distinct CDR3 sequences; 8.6% of them occurred a single time. The biggest ten clones account for 0.75% to 1% of the sample.

Here is what the overall study found, with its caveats: Fewer insertions were carried by abundant cord blood beta clonotypes, a similar but weaker trend appeared in young adult naive repertoires, and no such trend appeared in memory repertoires. The excess sharing between twins in beta out-of-frame sequences was weaker because fewer shared sequences reduced the signal-to-noise ratio. In monozygotic twins, out-of-frame TCR alpha sharing was systematically underestimated by recombination models, although the models agreed with sharing between unrelated individuals. Compared with coincidental sharing between unrelated individuals, out-of-frame TCR alpha sequences shared between twins had an excess of sequences with low generation probability. Zero-insertion analyses could be partly confounded by invariant T cells such as MAIT and iNKT, although diverse VJ usage argued against such confounding for most clonotypes. Because the same donors could not be followed over many years, the conclusions depended on cross-sectional statistical analysis.

Only healthy Caucasian donors were included. Three pairs of female monozygotic twins, all aged 18 to 29 years, were included in the twin cohort. RNA for TCR libraries was isolated from peripheral blood mononuclear cells. Trimmed from V: 4 bases; trimmed from J: 5 bases; junction bases lacking a gene match: 8. From the cysteine through the phenylalanine, the CDR3 covers 14 amino acids. Left in the record is the CDR3 DNA by itself, 42 bases read in frame from the first base. CDR1 and CDR2 were assigned from the germline V gene as SGHRS and YFSETQ. The data also belong to a second study, concerning yellow fever vaccine responses in identical twins. As the second publication notes: The authors reported that the T cell response to vaccination in identical twins appeared partly convergent and partly personalized. In the study, vaccine-responding T cell clones were precisely tracked in identical twins.

Rearrangement joined TRBV5-1 to TRBJ2-5, with 7 middle bases fitting TRBD1. This sequence originates from a woman between 18 and 29 years old in good health. Sequenced input: PBMCs. The CDR3 has the sequence CASSQDRSRETQYF. The bases are TGCGCCAGCAGCCAGGACAGGTCAAGGGAGACCCAGTACTTC.